One sample yielded the 32 T cell receptor beta chains listed below, sequenced in a study of post-analysis software for immune sequencing data. Study results and caveats: TRBV5-6, TRBV5-1 and TRBV20-1 belonged to a set of roughly five TRBV segments that were more frequent in patients than controls.

Their recognized antigens are unknown. Prepared libraries of TCR beta cDNA carried unique molecular identifiers. TCRdb ran MiXCR on the PCR reads and lists one entry per CDR3 protein. Of 740,000 or so distinct CDR3 sequences listed, approximately 57% are singletons. Sequencing used blood. The source of these receptors is a girl aged 5 to 17 with multiple sclerosis.

The table lists this clonotype with a few counts. This CDR3 reads CSATTSGRNNEQFF. CDR3 in DNA: TGCAGCGCTACGACTAGCGGGAGGAACAATGAGCAGTTCTTC. This chain joins TRBV29-1 and TRBJ2-1, with 13 bases aligning to TRBD2. V lost 7 bases, J lost 5 bases, and 5 bases stayed unmatched. Germline-derived CDR1 and CDR2 are SQVTM and ANQGSEA. The CDR3 covers 14 residues.

This chain links TRBV6-5 with TRBJ2-1; 12 bases are shared with TRBD1. The J segment lost 10 bases and the V segment lost 4 bases, leaving 8 bases of the junction unmatched. The germline CDR1 and CDR2 sequences are MNHEY and SVGAGI. This CDR3 is built from 15 residues. CDR3 in amino acids: CASSCSGTGGREQFF. The CDR3 nucleotides are TGTGCCAGCAGTTGCTCGGGGACAGGGGGCAGGGAGCAGTTCTTC.

The genes are TRBV27 and TRBJ2-3; 10 bases match TRBD2. CDR3 length: 11 residues. Trimming took 11 bases from V and 13 from J; bases not matched to a gene: 9. Germline V gives CDR1 MNHEY, CDR2 SMNVEV (reference sequence). The CDR3 DNA follows: TGTGCCCCCAGGGGGCTAGCGGGGGAGTATTTT. Its translation: CAPRGLAGEYF.

This chain joins TRBV7-2 and TRBJ2-4; D gene ambiguous. V was trimmed by 1 base and J by 0 bases, leaving 13 bases between them. The CDR3 covers 17 residues. Per the germline V gene, CDR1 is SGHTA and CDR2 is FQGNSA. The CDR3 nucleotides are TGTGCCAGCAGCTTAGTTGGGGTGGGGATAGCCAAAAACATTCAGTACTTC. It yields the protein CASSLVGVGIAKNIQYF.

The chain couples TRBV5-6 to TRBJ2-3; either TRBD1 or TRBD2 may supply D (7 bases each). CDR1 is SGHDT and CDR2 is YYEEEE in the germline V gene. CDR3 length: 13 residues. The germline V and J ends were trimmed by 4 bases and 7 bases, with 13 bases remaining between them. CDR3 sequence (DNA): TGTGCCAGCAGCAAGCAGGGGGGGTATACGCAGTATTTT. This translates into CASSKQGGYTQYF.

This clonotype has only a few counts. The genes are TRBV7-9 and TRBJ2-5; TRBD1 might be the D (6 bases). V was clipped by 2 bases and J by 5 bases, with 21 bases between them. This CDR3 has 17 residues. Germline CDR1 SEHNR, CDR2 FQNEAQ (reference sequence). DNA of the CDR3: TGTGCCAGCAGCTTACCGGACAGAGTGGGTTTAGGGGAGACCCAGTACTTC. Its translation is CASSLPDRVGLGETQYF.

This clonotype has only a few counts. This chain joins TRBV29-1 and TRBJ2-1, with 12 bases matching TRBD2. CDR3 length equals 16 residues. Germline V lookup: CDR1 SQVTM, CDR2 ANQGSEA. V dropped 4 bases and J dropped 5; count of bases not matched to a gene: 9. The CDR3 loop is CSVGGLLAGGDNEQFF. The DNA of the CDR3 is TGCAGCGTTGGCGGCTTACTAGCGGGAGGTGACAATGAGCAGTTCTTC.

This clonotype was found once. The rearrangement joins TRBV12-3 or TRBV12-4 to TRBJ2-1; 9 positions match TRBD2. V lost 6 bases to trimming and J lost 3 bases; unmatched junction nucleotides: 6. The CDR3 is 15 residues long. Here the CDR3 DNA reads TGTGCCAGCAGCACCCTAGCGGGAATCTACAATGAGCAGTTCTTC. Protein product: CASSTLAGIYNEQFF.

The rearrangement uses TRBV11-2 and TRBJ2-5; TRBD2 might be the D (6 bases). The germline V and J ends were trimmed by 0 bases and 2 bases, with 16 bases remaining between them. CDR1 and CDR2 (germline): SGHAT, FQNNGV. This CDR3 comprises 17 residues. The CDR3 region has the DNA TGTGCCAGCAGCTTAGATATTAGCGGCTGGGGACAAGAGACCCAGTACTTC. Translating gives CASSLDISGWGQETQYF.

This clonotype was found a few times. V gene TRBV9 combines with J gene TRBJ2-5, with 10 bases that match TRBD2. Germline CDR1 and CDR2: SGDLS and YYNGEE. The CDR3 covers 15 residues. V dropped 0 bases and J dropped 4; count of bases not matched to a gene: 3. The CDR3 here is CASSVAPSGGETQYF. CDR3 DNA: TGTGCCAGCAGCGTAGCTCCTAGCGGGGGAGAGACCCAGTACTTC. The variable domain in full, completed from reference TRBV9 and TRBJ2-5, reads DSGVTQTPKHLITATGQRVTLRCSPRSGDLSVYWYQQSLDQGLQFLIQYYNGEERAKGNILERFSAQQFPDLHSELNLSSLELGDSALYFCASSVAPSGGETQYFGPGTRLLVL.

A remark on this clonotype: Mismatch with germline at one junction end may stem from a read error. V and J are TRBV29-1 and TRBJ2-5; 10 nucleotides agree with TRBD2. The CDR3 spans 12 residues. Germline CDR1 is SQVTM and CDR2 is ANQGSEA. The CDR3 DNA follows: TGCAGTACTCTAGCGGGAGTGGAGACCCGGTACTTC. Translating gives CSTLAGVETRYF. Supplemented by reference TRBV29-1 and TRBJ2-5, the full variable domain reads SAVISQKPSRDICQRGTSLTIQCQVDSQVTMMFWYRQQPGQSLTLIATANQGSEATYESGFVIDKFPISRPNLTFSTLTVSNMSPEDSSIYLCSTLAGVETRYFGPGTRLLVL.

CDR3 in DNA: TGCAGTGCCTCAGACCGTACCTGGGGAGAGACCCAGTACTTC. Protein: CSASDRTWGETQYF. The chain employs TRBV20-1 and TRBJ2-5; D call uncertain. The CDR3 has 14 residues. Germline V lookup: CDR1 DFQATT, CDR2 SNEGSKA (reference sequence). Trimming pared 6 bases from V and 4 bases from J, leaving 18 bases between.

This chain links TRBV29-1 with TRBJ1-1, with D perhaps TRBD1 (6 bases). CDR1 is SQVTM and CDR2 is ANQGSEA in the germline V gene. V was clipped by 4 bases and J by 6 bases, with 15 bases between them. The CDR3 is made up of 13 amino acids. In nucleotides, the CDR3 is TGCAGCGTTGCCTGGACAGCGGCAGCTGAAGCTTTCTTT. Translation: CSVAWTAAAEAFF.

This clonotype has more than one count but fewer than ten. The genes are TRBV6-6 and TRBJ2-5; perhaps TRBD1 as D (5 bases). V lost 5 bases and J lost 5, with 15 bases in between. Per the germline V gene, CDR1 is MNHNY and CDR2 is SVGAGI (reference sequence). The CDR3 runs to 14 residues. CDR3 in DNA: TGTGCCAGCAGTGAGACGCCAGGGCTGGAGACCCAGTACTTC. This sequence encodes CASSETPGLETQYF.

This chain links TRBV9 with TRBJ2-1; D remains ambiguous. Germline values: CDR1 SGDLS, CDR2 YYNGEE. The germline V and J ends were trimmed by 1 base and 0 bases, with 11 bases remaining between them. CDR3 length: 16 amino acids. The CDR3, as DNA: TGTGCCAGCAGCGTATCAGCTCGCAGCTCCTACAATGAGCAGTTCTTC. Amino acid sequence: CASSVSARSSYNEQFF. Combining the CDR3 with reference TRBV9 and TRBJ2-1 gives the whole variable domain DSGVTQTPKHLITATGQRVTLRCSPRSGDLSVYWYQQSLDQGLQFLIQYYNGEERAKGNILERFSAQQFPDLHSELNLSSLELGDSALYFCASSVSARSSYNEQFFGPGTRLTVL.

This clonotype was detected only a few times. The gene calls are TRBV12-3 or TRBV12-4 and TRBJ1-2; 9 bases are shared with TRBD1. This CDR3 comprises 14 residues. V was clipped by 7 bases and J by 5 bases; unmatched bases: 8. CDR3 region: CASTTGQGWYGYTF. In nucleotides, the CDR3 is TGTGCCAGCACCACCGGACAGGGGTGGTATGGCTACACCTTC.

The chain has TRBV7-3 and TRBJ1-2; D is undetermined. This CDR3 has 13 amino acids. CDR1 and CDR2 from the germline V gene are SGHTA and FQGTGA. With 5 bases removed from V and 4 bases from J, the gap between germline ends came to 11 bases. CDR3 amino acids: CASSPPDTYGYTF. The CDR3 DNA is TGTGCCAGCAGCCCCCCCGACACCTATGGCTACACCTTC.

This clonotype has only a few counts. This chain joins TRBV20-1 and TRBJ2-1, with D hard to call. This CDR3 has 13 residues. Germline V gene sequence: CDR1 DFQATT, CDR2 SNEGSKA (reference sequence). V lost 5 bases and J lost 0, with 8 bases in between. DNA of the CDR3: TGCAGTGCTCCAAGGGTCTCCTACAATGAGCAGTTCTTC. It yields the protein CSAPRVSYNEQFF.

There are a few counts of this clonotype. The V and J genes are TRBV7-3 and TRBJ2-5, with 8 bases that match TRBD1. TRBJ2-7 matches the DNA end more closely, so the J call is doubtful. Germline V CDR1 and CDR2: SGHTA, FQGTGA. CDR3 length: 15 residues. The chain's CDR3 is CASSPAADRVYEQYF. CDR3 nucleotides: TGTGCCAGCAGCCCCGCCGCGGACAGGGTTTACGAGCAGTACTTC.

V is TRBV5-1 and J is TRBJ2-7, with D possibly being TRBD1 (6 bases). V lost 2 bases to trimming and J lost 2 bases, with 17 bases between them. The germline gives CDR1 SGHRS, CDR2 YFSETQ. CDR3 length equals 16 residues. The CDR3 DNA is TGCGCCAGCAGCTTTTCGACCATGGGACATCCCTACGAGCAGTACTTC. This encodes CASSFSTMGHPYEQYF.

This clonotype was seen more than once but under ten times. The rearrangement uses TRBV20-1 and TRBJ1-4; TRBD1 is a possible D gene (6 bases). The CDR3 is made up of 15 amino acids. Germline V gene sequence: CDR1 DFQATT, CDR2 SNEGSKA (reference sequence). V lost 1 base, J lost 7 bases, and 16 bases lay in between. The DNA for the CDR3 is TGCAGTGCTAGAGGCGGGGGGCCCCCGGCTGAAAAACTGTTTTTT. This codes for CSARGGGPPAEKLFF.

About this clonotype: At one boundary the junction diverges from the germline segment, which might be a read error. The V gene is TRBV20-1, the J gene TRBJ2-3; D is possibly TRBD1 (6 bases). Germline CDR1 DFQATT, CDR2 SNEGSKA (reference sequence). The CDR3 runs to 15 residues. CDR3 amino acids: CGARDTGHRTDTQYF. CDR3 sequence (DNA): TGCGGTGCTAGAGATACGGGACACCGCACAGATACGCAGTATTTT.

The V gene is TRBV12-3 or TRBV12-4, the J gene TRBJ2-7, with D possibly being TRBD2 (6 bases). The CDR3 has 15 residues. Trimming removed 5 bases from V and 6 bases from J, with 20 bases in between. The CDR3 region has the DNA TGTGCCAGCAGTCCATATTTGGGGGGAAGTGGCGAGCAGTACTTC. This encodes CASSPYLGGSGEQYF.

As to this clonotype: The junction departs from germline at one end; a sequencing error may be responsible. The chain has TRBV7-7 and TRBJ2-3; 10 bases are a match to TRBD1. CDR1 SSHAT and CDR2 FNYEAQ come from the germline V gene (reference sequence). This CDR3 has 14 amino acids. CDR3 region: CASSWGTGEDTQYF. In DNA form, the CDR3 reads TGTGCTAGCAGTTGGGGGACAGGGGAAGATACGCAGTATTTT.

This clonotype was observed a handful of times. The V and J genes are TRBV15 and TRBJ2-4, with 9 nucleotides matching TRBD2. The germline V gene has CDR1 LNHNV and CDR2 YYDKDF (reference sequence). With 3 bases clipped from V and 6 bases from J, the junction kept 6 bases outside the gene matches. This CDR3 is 15 amino acids long. Here the CDR3 reads CATSRAPREGNIQYF. The CDR3, as DNA: TGTGCCACCAGCAGGGCTCCGCGGGAGGGAAACATTCAGTACTTC.

The sample holds a few counts of this clonotype. The chain combines TRBV12-3 or TRBV12-4 with TRBJ2-3, with 8 bases matching TRBD1. V shed 7 bases, J shed 3 bases, and the junction held 6 bases outside the gene matches. The CDR3 loop spans 14 amino acids. The CDR3 loop reads CASNLDRATDTQYF. As DNA, the CDR3 is TGTGCCAGCAACCTGGACAGGGCGACAGATACGCAGTATTTT.

The rearrangement links TRBV6-7 to TRBJ2-3, with 10 bases aligning to TRBD2. TRBV6-7 is given ORF status, its function remaining uncertain. The CDR3 length is 14 residues. The J segment lost 6 bases and the V segment lost 6 bases, leaving 6 bases of the junction unmatched. CDR3 nucleotide sequence: TGTGCCAGCAGAACGCTAGCGGGAGACGATACGCAGTATTTT. It encodes CASRTLAGDDTQYF.

As regards this clonotype: A junction boundary mismatches the germline segment, possibly from a read error. The genes are TRBV7-3 and TRBJ2-6; D is perhaps TRBD1 (6 bases). Per germline, CDR1 SGHTA and CDR2 FQGTGA. The CDR3 contains 17 residues. CDR3 protein: CASTLQGKAGGANVLTF. As DNA, the CDR3 is TGTGCCAGCACCTTACAGGGAAAGGCAGGAGGGGCCAACGTCCTGACTTTC.

In its sample, this clonotype was seen a few times. CDR3 coding DNA: TGTGCCAGCAGTTACGACCACCCGTCGACCGGGGTGTTCTATGGCTACACCTTC. Translation gives CASSYDHPSTGVFYGYTF. V and J are TRBV6-5 and TRBJ1-2; D is undetermined. The CDR3 sequence is 18 residues long. The germline gives CDR1 MNHEY, CDR2 SVGAGI. Trimming stripped 2 bases from V and 4 bases from J, with 23 bases between.

The V and J genes are TRBV12-3 or TRBV12-4 and TRBJ1-4; D gene uncertain. The CDR3 runs 14 residues. The V end was cut by 6 bases, the J end by 0 bases, with 8 bases between. CDR3 protein: CASRETTTNEKLFF. In nucleotides, the CDR3 is TGTGCCAGCAGGGAGACCACAACTAATGAAAAACTGTTTTTT.

The chain joins TRBV5-1 to TRBJ1-2; TRBD1 matches 8 bases. The CDR3 length is 16 residues. Looked up from germline, CDR1 is SGHRS and CDR2 is YFSETQ. The V and J ends lost 0 bases and 6 bases, in that order; junction bases with no gene match: 10. The CDR3 region has the DNA TGCGCCAGCAGCTTGGCCTCCAGGGGGCAGGAGAATGGCTACACCTTC. It encodes CASSLASRGQENGYTF. Full variable domain (remainder filled in from reference TRBV5-1 and TRBJ1-2): KAGVTQTPRYLIKTRGQQVTLSCSPISGHRSVSWYQQTPGQGLQFLFEYFSETQRNKGNFPGRFSGRQFSNSRSEMNVSTLELGDSALYLCASSLASRGQENGYTFGSGTRLTVV.

The rearrangement joins TRBV3-1 to TRBJ1-1; D not certain. The germline V gene has CDR1 LGHDT and CDR2 YNNKEL (reference sequence). The CDR3 totals 15 residues. V was shortened by 0 bases and J by 0 bases, with 8 bases between the two germline ends. CDR3: CASSQDLLMNTEAFF. CDR3 bases: TGTGCCAGCAGCCAAGATCTACTCATGAACACTGAAGCTTTCTTT.